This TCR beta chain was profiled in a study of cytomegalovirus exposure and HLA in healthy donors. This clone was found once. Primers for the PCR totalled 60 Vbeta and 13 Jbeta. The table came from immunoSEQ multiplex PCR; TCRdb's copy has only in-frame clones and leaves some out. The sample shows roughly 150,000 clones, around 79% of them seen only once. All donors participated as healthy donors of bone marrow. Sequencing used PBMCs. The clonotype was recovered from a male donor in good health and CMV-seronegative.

CDR3 in DNA: TGTGCCAGTAGTATTCTCAGTTCTGCTTATAGCAATCAGCCCCAGCATTTT. Protein product: CASSILSSAYSNQPQHF. The chain is built from TRBV19 and TRBJ1-5, with unresolved D. The V end lost 3 bases, the J end lost 0 bases, and 15 bases lay between the germline ends. The CDR3 loop spans 17 amino acids. Germline V gene lookup returns CDR1 LNHDA and CDR2 SQIVND (reference sequence).